This T cell receptor beta chain was recovered during a study of CD4 and CD8 cells across lung adenocarcinoma regions. TCRdb passed the PCR reads through MiXCR, listing each CDR3 protein once. The sample shows 13,000 or so distinct CDR3 sequences, about half of them seen only once. Donors had localized lung adenocarcinoma, a non-small cell lung cancer. Only a few counts were recorded for this clonotype. The germline gives CDR1 SGHVS, CDR2 FNYEAQ. The CDR3 is made up of 14 amino acids. Deletions cut 3 bases from V and 8 bases from J, with 14 bases between. Sequences were obtained from CD8+ T cells from the margin of a lung tumor. This sequence joins TRBV7-6 and TRBJ2-1; D not resolved. The receptor was isolated from a male donor with lung adenocarcinoma. The CD4 and CD8 labels of this study may be unreliable. CDR3 loop: CASSFGTVADEQFF. In nucleotides, the CDR3 is TGTGCCAGCAGCTTTGGAACAGTGGCGGATGAGCAGTTCTTC.